The 26 T cell receptor beta chains listed next were all sequenced from one sample in a study of blood T cell repertoires in COVID-19. Sequencing used immunoSEQ multiplex PCR; TCRdb keeps in-frame clones, though not all of them. The data show fewer than 250,000 clones, with 92% seen just once and 0.83% held by the top ten. The sequenced material came from peripheral blood. Every receptor here comes from a man younger than 45 with COVID-19, enrolled during active disease.

The rearrangement uses TRBV19 and TRBJ1-2; TRBD1 might be the D (6 bases). CDR1 is LNHDA and CDR2 is SQIVND in the germline V gene (reference sequence). CDR3 length equals 14 residues. Trimming removed 3 bases from V and 6 bases from J, with 14 bases in between. The CDR3 nucleotides are TGTGCCAGTAGTATTGTCTCCCAGGGGAATGGCTACACCTTC. It codes for CASSIVSQGNGYTF. The entire variable domain, with the rest obtained from reference TRBV19 and TRBJ1-2, is as follows: DGGITQSPKYLFRKEGQNVTLSCEQNLNHDAMYWYRQDPGQGLRLIYYSQIVNDFQKGDIAEGYSVSREKKESFPLTVTSAQKNPTAFYLCASSIVSQGNGYTFGSGTRLTVV.

The chain couples TRBV5-5 to TRBJ1-1, with D hard to call. Trimming took 3 bases from V and 0 from J, leaving 15 bases between them. Germline values: CDR1 SGHKS, CDR2 YYEKEE (reference sequence). CDR3 length: 16 amino acids. The CDR3 loop reads CASSSPNWRMNTEAFF. Here the CDR3 DNA reads TGTGCCAGCAGCTCTCCGAATTGGCGGATGAACACTGAAGCTTTCTTT.

This rearrangement joins TRBV10-3 to TRBJ2-7; D is unresolved. Germline-derived CDR1 and CDR2 are ENHRY and SYGVKD. The length of the CDR3 is 12 residues. Trimming cost V 4 bases and J 1 base, with 5 bases left between them. CDR3 amino acids: CAISGVSYEQYF. The CDR3 nucleotides read TGTGCCATCAGTGGAGTATCCTACGAGCAGTACTTC.

The rearrangement links TRBV11-2 to TRBJ1-1, with a possible D match to TRBD1 (5 bases). From germline, CDR1 is SGHAT and CDR2 FQNNGV. This CDR3 spans 16 amino acids. Trimming stripped 4 bases from V and 1 base from J, with 16 bases between. The CDR3 DNA reads as TGTGCCAGCAGCTATCCTGGTGGGGGGAAGAACACTGAAGCTTTCTTT. Protein sequence: CASSYPGGGKNTEAFF.

The rearrangement uses TRBV7-9 and TRBJ2-7; weak D call: TRBD2 (5 bases). The CDR3 consists of 15 residues. Germline CDR1 SEHNR, CDR2 FQNEAQ (reference sequence). Trimming cost V 2 bases and J 5 bases, with 16 bases left between them. CDR3 DNA sequence: TGTGCCAGCAGCTTATTCCGCGGAGGTACCAACGAGCAGTACTTC. Amino acids: CASSLFRGGTNEQYF.

The chain combines TRBV4-1 with TRBJ2-1, with TRBD2 matching 16 bases. Germline CDR1 is MGHRA and CDR2 is YSYEKL. The CDR3 spans 17 residues. Trimming took 4 bases from V and 7 from J; bases not matched to a gene: 7. DNA of the CDR3: TGCGCCAGCAGCCTCATGGGACTAGCGGGGGGGTGGAATGAGCAGTTCTTC. It translates to CASSLMGLAGGWNEQFF.

This clone was recorded once. The genes are TRBV6-5 and TRBJ1-6; possibly TRBD1 for D (6 bases). The germline gives CDR1 MNHEY, CDR2 SVGAGI. The CDR3 consists of 15 residues. Trimming left V 6 bases short and J 0 bases short, with 9 bases between. The CDR3 DNA is TGTGCCAGCAGCAGGGGTAGCTCCTATAATTCACCCCTCCACTTT. It encodes CASSRGSSYNSPLHF.

This clone occurred a few times. The V gene is TRBV6-5, the J gene TRBJ1-2, with 7 nucleotides matching TRBD1. The V gene end was trimmed by 6 bases and the J gene end by 4 bases; junction bases not matched to a gene: 8. The CDR3 is 14 amino acids. The germline gives CDR1 MNHEY, CDR2 SVGAGI. The CDR3 DNA reads as TGTGCCAGCAGCGCCACAGGGGTCGTCTATGGCTACACCTTC. As protein: CASSATGVVYGYTF.

V is TRBV7-3 and J is TRBJ2-2; D gene uncertain. This CDR3 region has 12 residues. CDR1 SGHTA and CDR2 FQGTGA come from the germline V gene. V dropped 5 bases and J dropped 6 bases, with 7 bases sitting between them. DNA of the CDR3: TGTGCCAGCAGCCCCCAGGCCGGGGAGCTGTTTTTT. This gives the protein CASSPQAGELFF.

Only one count was recorded for this clone. The chain links TRBV3-1 (or the pseudogene TRBV3-2) to TRBJ2-3, with 9 positions matching TRBD2. Germline values: CDR1 LGHDT, CDR2 YNNKEL (reference sequence). The CDR3 runs 15 residues. Trimming took 5 bases from V and 4 from J; bases not matched to a gene: 7. CDR3 sequence reads: CASSSRGGVADTQYF. The CDR3 bases are TGTGCCAGCAGCTCCCGCGGGGGGGTAGCAGATACGCAGTATTTT.

Notes on this clone: This specimen includes other DNA sequences encoding the same CDR3. The V and J genes are TRBV2 and TRBJ1-5, with 8 nucleotides matching TRBD1. This CDR3 is built from 13 residues. Germline trimming cut 7 bases from V and 4 bases from J; bases unmatched to any gene: 3. Germline assignment: CDR1 SNHLY and CDR2 FYNNEI. The CDR3 spells CASNGQGNQPQHF. The CDR3 DNA reads TGTGCCAGCAATGGACAGGGTAATCAGCCCCAGCATTTT.

The V and J genes are TRBV5-1 and TRBJ1-1; perhaps TRBD1 as D (6 bases). The germline gives CDR1 SGHRS, CDR2 YFSETQ. Trimming shortened V by 5 bases and J by 1 base, and 9 bases separated the two germline ends. The CDR3 covers 13 residues. CDR3 bases: TGCGCCAGCAGAATACAGGGGAACACTGAAGCTTTCTTT. Its translation: CASRIQGNTEAFF.

This chain connects TRBV7-9 to TRBJ2-7; 12 positions agree with TRBD2. J was trimmed by 5 bases and V by 5 bases; bases with no gene match: 4. Germline values: CDR1 SEHNR, CDR2 FQNEAQ (reference sequence). The CDR3 has 14 residues. CDR3: CASSKTSGGDEQYF. The CDR3 region has the DNA TGTGCCAGCAGCAAGACTAGCGGGGGCGACGAGCAGTACTTC. The full variable domain, rest sourced from reference TRBV7-9 and TRBJ2-7, is DTGVSQNPRHKITKRGQNVTFRCDPISEHNRLYWYRQTLGQGPEFLTYFQNEAQLEKSRLLSDRFSAERPKGSFSTLEIQRTEQGDSAMYLCASSKTSGGDEQYFGPGTRLTVT.

CDR3 nucleotides: TGTGCCAGCAGTACGTTGGACAGGGGGAGAAATGAGCAGTTCTTC. This translates into CASSTLDRGRNEQFF. The chain carries TRBV27 and TRBJ2-1; the match to TRBD1 covers 10 bases. CDR1 MNHEY and CDR2 SMNVEV come from the germline V gene (reference sequence). The J segment lost 7 bases and the V segment lost 5 bases, leaving 8 bases of the junction unmatched. This CDR3 is built from 15 residues.

The chain links TRBV2 to TRBJ2-2; a possible D gene is TRBD1 (6 bases). The V end lost 2 bases, the J end lost 3 bases, and 7 bases lay between the germline ends. This CDR3 contains 14 residues. Germline V CDR1 and CDR2: SNHLY, FYNNEI. The CDR3 loop is CASSETGHTGELFF. In DNA, the CDR3 is TGTGCCAGCAGTGAAACAGGGCACACCGGGGAGCTGTTTTTT.

V and J are TRBV10-2 and TRBJ1-5; no reliable D call. This CDR3 contains 15 residues. The germline V gene has CDR1 WSHSY and CDR2 SAAADI. V was trimmed by 3 bases and J by 1 base, leaving 10 bases between them. The CDR3 DNA reads TGCGCCAGCAGTGACCTGAGCGGAAGCAATCAGCCCCAGCATTTT. Translation: CASSDLSGSNQPQHF.

The chain joins TRBV5-5 to TRBJ2-5; D is undetermined. CDR1 SGHKS and CDR2 YYEKEE come from the germline V gene (reference sequence). The CDR3 extends over 13 amino acids. The V end lost 1 base, the J end lost 4 bases, and 8 bases lay between the germline ends. The CDR3 DNA sequence: TGTGCCAGCAGCTTGACAAGTCCAGAGACCCAGTACTTC. Encoded protein: CASSLTSPETQYF.

CDR3: CASSVNPGQGAYGYTF. The CDR3, as DNA: TGTGCCAGCAGTGTCAACCCGGGACAGGGGGCCTATGGCTACACCTTC. The chain employs TRBV6-4 and TRBJ1-2, with 12 bases fitting TRBD1. The CDR3 length is 16 residues. Trimming at V came to 4 bases and at J to 4 bases, leaving 7 bases not matched to a gene. CDR1 is MRHNA and CDR2 is SNTAGT in the germline V gene.

This rearrangement joins TRBV6-5 to TRBJ1-1, with TRBD1 matching over 8 bases. CDR3 length equals 14 residues. Trimming at V came to 5 bases and at J to 4 bases, leaving 6 bases not matched to a gene. The germline gives CDR1 MNHEY, CDR2 SVGAGI. The CDR3 coding sequence is TGTGCCAGCAGTACAATGCAGGGGGCCACTGAAGCTTTCTTT. This translates into CASSTMQGATEAFF.

V is TRBV11-1 and J is TRBJ2-7; no clear D gene. This CDR3 is built from 11 residues. V gave up 4 bases and J gave up 7 bases, with 8 bases separating them. Per germline, CDR1 SGHAT and CDR2 FQDESV (reference sequence). The CDR3 loop reads CASSSTWEQYF. CDR3 sequence (DNA): TGTGCCAGCAGCTCTACTTGGGAGCAGTACTTC. The variable domain in full, with the rest retrieved from reference TRBV11-1 and TRBJ2-7, is EAEVAQSPRYKITEKSQAVAFWCDPISGHATLYWYRQILGQGPELLVQFQDESVVDDSQLPKDRFSAERLKGVDSTLKIQPAELGDSAMYLCASSSTWEQYFGPGTRLTVT.

This chain connects TRBV10-2 to TRBJ1-6; 7 nucleotides line up with TRBD1. The CDR3 spans 15 residues. Losses at the gene ends were 0 bases for V and 6 bases for J; bases not matched to a gene: 2. CDR1 and CDR2 from the germline V gene are WSHSY and SAAADI. The CDR3 nucleotides read TGCGCCAGCAGTGAGTCGGGGGACAGTAATTCACCCCTCCACTTT. It translates to CASSESGDSNSPLHF.

CDR3 coding DNA: TGCGCCAGCAGCTTGGACGTAGACTACAATGAGCAGTTCTTC. Translating it yields CASSLDVDYNEQFF. The chain joins TRBV5-1 to TRBJ2-1; unclear D gene. The CDR3 loop spans 14 amino acids. Germline CDR1 SGHRS, CDR2 YFSETQ. With 0 bases removed from V and 3 bases from J, the gap between germline ends came to 7 bases.

The chain is built from TRBV2 and TRBJ2-2; 8 positions agree with TRBD2. Trimming took 3 bases from V and 9 from J; bases not matched to a gene: 9. The CDR3 extends over 15 amino acids. Per the germline V gene, CDR1 is SNHLY and CDR2 is FYNNEI. The CDR3 region is CASSDGGGRVWELFF. CDR3 in DNA: TGTGCCAGCAGTGATGGCGGGGGGAGAGTCTGGGAGCTGTTTTTT.

J is TRBJ2-5 and V is TRBV5-1; 9 bases are shared with TRBD2. V lost 2 bases to trimming and J lost 9 bases; unmatched junction nucleotides: 17. The CDR3 has 17 residues. CDR1 and CDR2 from the germline V gene are SGHRS and YFSETQ. For the CDR3, the DNA is TGCGCCAGCAGCTTTATGTCCAGCGGGGGGTCGCCGCCGCCCCAGTACTTC. The encoded protein is CASSFMSSGGSPPPQYF.

The V gene is TRBV18, the J gene TRBJ2-3; D is undetermined. V lost 3 bases to trimming and J lost 0 bases, with 10 bases between them. From germline, CDR1 is KGHSH and CDR2 LQKENI. This CDR3 spans 15 amino acids. CDR3 protein: CASSPSTVSTDTQYF. The DNA for the CDR3 is TGTGCCAGCTCACCGTCAACAGTCAGCACAGATACGCAGTATTTT. The variable domain in full, with the rest retrieved from reference TRBV18 and TRBJ2-3, is NAGVMQNPRHLVRRRGQEARLRCSPMKGHSHVYWYRQLPEEGLKFMVYLQKENIIDESGMPKERFSAEFPKEGPSILRIQQVVRGDSAAYFCASSPSTVSTDTQYFGPGTRLTVL.

In its sample, this clone was seen once. CDR3 protein: CASGLGGQLYEQYF. As DNA, the CDR3 is TGTGCTAGTGGTTTGGGCGGACAACTATACGAGCAGTACTTC. The rearrangement joins TRBV12-5 to TRBJ2-7, with TRBD1 as a possible D gene (5 bases). In germline, CDR1 is LGHNT, CDR2 FRNRAP. V was shortened by 1 base and J by 4 bases, with 11 bases between the two germline ends. This CDR3 contains 14 residues.